The 4 T cell receptor beta chains in this list originate from one sample, sequenced in a study of blood T cell repertoires in COVID-19. Repertoires were generated with immunoSEQ multiplex PCR, while TCRdb's copy carries only in-frame clones and drops some. The table includes a few hundred thousand clones, about 85% detected once. Specimen: peripheral blood. The receptors stem from a man aged 25-45 years with active or convalescent COVID-19.

This chain connects TRBV11-3 to TRBJ2-2; D is possibly TRBD2 (6 bases). Trimming removed 1 base from V and 7 bases from J, with 13 bases in between. This CDR3 is 15 amino acids long. Per germline, CDR1 SGHNT and CDR2 YENEEA. The CDR3 nucleotides are TGTGCCAGCAGCTTAGTAGGGCAGGGAGGCGGGGAGCTGTTTTTT. This encodes CASSLVGQGGGELFF.

The chain has TRBV5-1 and TRBJ1-6; 8 nucleotides agree with TRBD1. The CDR3 covers 15 residues. V dropped 0 bases and J dropped 9; count of bases not matched to a gene: 5. Per germline, CDR1 SGHRS and CDR2 YFSETQ. As DNA, the CDR3 is TGCGCCAGCAGCTTGGCCGGGACAGGTCTTTCACCCCTCCACTTT. Translation: CASSLAGTGLSPLHF.

This clone was recorded only once. The CDR3 DNA follows: TGTGCCAGCGCGGGCGGGACCAGGAGGGATACGCAGTATTTT. As protein: CASAGGTRRDTQYF. The chain combines TRBV28 with TRBJ2-3; D possibly corresponds to TRBD2 (6 bases). The CDR3 consists of 14 residues. Between the trimmed V and J ends, which lost 8 bases and 6 bases, there was a span of 18 bases. The germline V gene encodes CDR1 MDHEN and CDR2 SYDVKM.

This clone was seen once. The chain is built from TRBV29-1 and TRBJ1-1; D perhaps matches TRBD1 (5 bases). With 7 bases removed from V and 0 bases from J, the gap between germline ends came to 21 bases. CDR3 size: 16 residues. The germline CDR1 and CDR2 sequences are SQVTM and ANQGSEA. The CDR3 region is CSGVPQLGPLNTEAFF. The DNA for the CDR3 is TGCAGCGGGGTCCCCCAGTTGGGGCCCCTGAACACTGAAGCTTTCTTT.